This entry features one T cell receptor (beta chain) sequence. The target of this receptor is not known. The record has no base qualities; no much larger clone is one base away. The library came from the immunoSEQ multiplex PCR assay. Turning to the authors' computational methods: A statistical classification framework was built to diagnose cytomegalovirus status from the catalog of TCR beta chain sequences. Drawn from immuneACCESS, this table holds only the in-frame rearrangements with V and J called that TCRdb kept. Clones are partly lost; checked studies trace under half to an unresolved V gene and leave the rest unexplained. V, J and clone size were drawn from that table, and D and trimming were deduced from the DNA. This sample lists about 360,000 clones; 86% were detected once. Approximately 0.86% of the sample is in the top ten clones. This record comes from a study of cytomegalovirus exposure and HLA in healthy donors listed by TCRdb under 2017. In the study overall: According to a later analysis, one platform produced both the roughly 130 validation repertoires and the 670 or so repertoires of the first cohort. The study aimed to test whether cataloging public T cell receptors could reveal signatures of past pathogen exposure. Along with the approximately 700-subject first cohort, a separate validation cohort of more than 90 different subjects was used. To predict cytomegalovirus infection status, the study brought together high-throughput TCR immunosequencing, statistical association of individual TCRs with disease status, and machine learning.

Donors formed part of the validation cohort, which comprised 120 subjects and was distinct from the first cohort of 690 or so subjects. The full study reports these points: A later analysis found that TCRs clustered in the first cohort also tended to co-occur in the approximately 120 validation repertoires, with 94% of cluster scores above 0. A later analysis had no HLA typing for the validation cohort, so co-occurrence there was scored across all 130 or so repertoires. A total of about 180 TCR beta chains were listed by the study as associated with cytomegalovirus. The authors suggested that the approach could potentially be generalized to other disease states and immunological phenotypes. The classifier was reported to diagnose cytomegalovirus status with high specificity and sensitivity in both the original and validation cohorts. Most TCR sequences were seen in very few donors, while some public TCRs were found in many individuals. In vitro tests confirmed that three of the cytomegalovirus-associated TCR beta chains recognize cytomegalovirus antigens.

This TCR was recovered from a woman aged 18-30 years in good health and CMV-seronegative. The specimen was PBMCs.

The CDR3 loop reads CASSLRGRAYGYTF. The nucleotides are TGTGCCAGCAGTTTAAGGGGGCGAGCCTATGGCTACACCTTC. The chain is made from TRBV28 and TRBJ1-2; 7 nucleotides in the junction match TRBD1. The CDR1 and CDR2 encoded by the germline V gene are MDHEN and SYDVKM. The cysteine opens and the phenylalanine closes a CDR3 of 14 amino acids. This entry keeps only the CDR3 DNA: 42 bases, framed from base 1. Trimming leaves V shorter by 2 bases and J shorter by 4 bases, with the junction holding 4 bases beyond the gene matches.